This T cell receptor (beta chain) is from a study of blood T cell repertoires in COVID-19. On the study more broadly: The samples span acute and convalescent COVID-19 from the United States, Italy and Spain.

TCRdb keeps only in-frame clones here, not all; method: immunoSEQ multiplex PCR. Of around 200,000 clones in the sample, less than 90% were seen once. The TCR originated in a woman in her forties or fifties with acute or convalescent COVID-19. Input material: peripheral blood.

The CDR3 sequence: CASSYSRTGAKNIQYF. The CDR3 DNA reads as TGTGCCAGCAGTTACTCGAGGACAGGGGCAAAAAACATTCAGTACTTC. The chain couples TRBV6-2 or TRBV6-3 to TRBJ2-4; 9 positions match TRBD1. The CDR3 is 16 residues long. The germline V gene has CDR1 MNHEY and CDR2 SVGEGT. The ends lost 0 bases at V and 4 bases at J; junction bases unmatched: 4.